The clone carrying this T cell receptor beta chain was seen many times. The CDR3 covers 13 residues. V was pared by 4 bases and J by 7 bases, with 11 bases between. Germline loops: CDR1 MNHNS, CDR2 SASEGT. Uncontrolled infections, other autoimmune diseases, pregnancy or lactation led to exclusion of patients. Any symptoms of ophthalmopathy came after the first hyperthyroidism diagnosis, from which the blood sample dates. It was RNA transcripts that yielded the amplified TCR beta CDR3 regions. The TCR CDR3 first-round RT-PCR relied on the HTBI primer set. TCRdb itself ran the multiplex PCR reads through MiXCR, one entry per CDR3 protein. This sample carries approximately 260,000 distinct CDR3 sequences, around 15% of them seen once, and the ten largest clones take 30% to 35%. The entry originates in a study of T cells in Graves' hyperthyroidism and ophthalmopathy. Overall study: Once the initial diagnosis was made, peripheral blood was obtained before any treatment.

V is TRBV6-1 and J is TRBJ2-1; D might be TRBD2 (6 bases). This receptor was taken from a woman aged 45-65 years with Graves' hyperthyroidism that later progressed to Graves' ophthalmopathy. The source material was blood. CDR3 nucleotide sequence: TGTGCCAGCAGTGCTCGGCGGGGAAATGAGCAGTTCTTC. It is translated as CASSARRGNEQFF.